What follows describes a single T cell receptor beta chain. Per the original methods: It was from reference gene primer amplification that nucleated cell counts were estimated. Assay: immunoSEQ multiplex PCR; the TCRdb copy retains only in-frame clones and omits some. The V and J calls and the clone size are those of that table, but D and trimming were determined from the DNA. In the table there are roughly 120,000 clones, about 80% of which are singletons. This sample is drawn from a study of blood T cell repertoires in COVID-19. Turning to the study itself: Nucleic acid was either cDNA or gDNA, and it came from T cells, B-cell-depleted T cells, or PBMCs.

This CDR3 spans 15 amino acids. V dropped 3 bases and J dropped 2 bases, with 11 bases sitting between them. Germline CDR1 reads LNHNV; CDR2 reads YYDKDF (reference sequence). Sequenced: peripheral blood. This clonotype was obtained from a man in his 70s with acute or convalescent COVID-19. This chain links TRBV15 with TRBJ2-1, with a weak D call TRBD2 (6 bases). The CDR3 spells CATSRAGGTYNEQFF. CDR3 coding DNA: TGTGCCACCAGCAGGGCGGGCGGGACCTACAATGAGCAGTTCTTC.